The clone carrying this TCR beta chain was detected only a few times. What it binds is unknown. Germline V CDR1 and CDR2: LNHNV, YYDKDF (reference sequence). The ends were cut back, 5 bases at V and 7 bases at J, with 9 bases in the middle. The CDR3 extends over 12 amino acids. This sample was included in a study of CD8 T cells in ankylosing spondylitis. Quantitative barcoded 5'-RACE was used to prepare TCR beta libraries. TCRdb fed the 5' RACE reads into MiXCR, producing one record per CDR3 protein. The sample yields 250,000 to 350,000 distinct CDR3 sequences, less than 25% seen once. Study-wide results and caveats: Ankylosing spondylitis blood appeared to be characterized by a TCR beta motif of several highly homologous variants. Disease-linked clones were reportedly significantly enriched in matched ankylosing spondylitis synovial fluid.

The rearrangement uses TRBV15 and TRBJ2-1; no reliable D call. Sequences were obtained from blood, either unsorted or a sorted T cell fraction (not recorded which). This TCR came from a female donor with ankylosing spondylitis or in good health (not recorded which). The CDR3 loop is CATSPQRNEQFF. CDR3 bases: TGTGCCACCAGCCCACAGCGTAATGAGCAGTTCTTC.